Below are 16 T cell receptor beta chains sequenced from a single sample in a study of cytomegalovirus exposure and HLA in healthy donors. Clones were read by immunoSEQ multiplex PCR, and TCRdb kept only the in-frame ones, dropping some. The data hold some 180,000 clones, with 81% observed a single time. The sample comprised PBMCs. The receptors originated from a woman aged 25 to 39 in good health and CMV-seronegative.

The CDR3 nucleotides read TGTGCCAGCAGCTTGGCGGACAGGGGGCACCACGAGCAGTACTTC. Residues: CASSLADRGHHEQYF. The rearrangement links TRBV5-6 to TRBJ2-7; the match to TRBD1 covers 11 bases. The CDR3 contains 15 residues. V lost 0 bases and J lost 5; bases outside the gene matches: 4. Germline V lookup: CDR1 SGHDT, CDR2 YYEEEE.

Regarding this clone: This CDR3 is also generated by other DNA sequences in the sample. This chain links TRBV27 with TRBJ2-7, with D possibly being TRBD2 (6 bases). The CDR3 contains 13 residues. V lost 2 bases, J lost 1 base, and 6 bases lay in between. CDR1 is MNHEY and CDR2 is SMNVEV in the germline V gene (reference sequence). Here the CDR3 DNA reads TGTGCCAGCAGTTTAGGGGGGTCCTACGAGCAGTACTTC. This encodes CASSLGGSYEQYF.

The chain couples TRBV5-6 to TRBJ2-3, with 10 bases identical to TRBD2. The germline gives CDR1 SGHDT, CDR2 YYEEEE. There are 16 residues in the CDR3. Trimming removed 2 bases from V and 4 bases from J; junction bases left unmatched: 7. The CDR3 loop reads CASSLPGLASADTQYF. The CDR3 bases are TGTGCCAGCAGCTTACCGGGACTAGCGTCAGCAGATACGCAGTATTTT.

This chain uses TRBV21-1 with TRBJ2-1; TRBD2 is the table's D call, not checked against the DNA. TRBV21-1 is termed a pseudogene. The CDR3 loop spans 16 amino acids. DNA of the CDR3: TGTGCCAGCCACCCACGGTCTAGCGGGAGATACAATGAGCAGTTCTTC. Encoded protein: CASHPRSSGRYNEQFF.

The genes are TRBV7-8 and TRBJ1-1, with TRBD1 matching 8 bases. The CDR3 is made up of 15 amino acids. V shed 7 bases and J 1 base; nucleotides not matched to a gene: 8. Germline values: CDR1 SGHVS, CDR2 FQNEAQ. CDR3 protein: CASTIMGQANTEAFF. DNA of the CDR3: TGTGCCAGCACCATTATGGGACAGGCGAACACTGAAGCTTTCTTT.

This clone was detected once. The chain recombines TRBV12-5 with TRBJ2-3, with D maybe TRBD1 (5 bases). The CDR3 is 14 amino acids. V lost 1 base and J lost 3, with 8 bases in between. Germline V gene sequence: CDR1 LGHNT, CDR2 FRNRAP. CDR3: CASGLGRVTDTQYF. The CDR3 coding sequence is TGTGCTAGTGGTTTGGGCAGGGTGACAGATACGCAGTATTTT.

The chain is built from TRBV7-9 and TRBJ1-5, with D possibly matching TRBD1 (6 bases). Germline V gene data show CDR1 as SEHNR and CDR2 as FQNEAQ (reference sequence). The CDR3 covers 13 residues. Trimming took off 1 base at V and 7 bases at J, with 8 bases between the two ends. CDR3 sequence: CASSLGTAQPQHF. DNA for the CDR3: TGTGCCAGCAGCTTAGGGACAGCACAGCCCCAGCATTTT.

The rearrangement joins TRBV4-2 to TRBJ2-7; a possible D gene is TRBD1 (6 bases). The CDR3 loop spans 15 amino acids. V was shortened by 3 bases and J by 0 bases, with 12 bases between the two germline ends. Germline V gene data show CDR1 as LGHNA and CDR2 as YNFKEQ. The CDR3 sequence is CASSHGARGSYEQYF. DNA for the CDR3: TGTGCCAGCAGCCATGGCGCCAGGGGCTCCTACGAGCAGTACTTC.

This clone turned up a few times. The chain combines TRBV18 with TRBJ1-2, with D possibly TRBD1 on 5 matching bases. Germline V gives CDR1 KGHSH, CDR2 LQKENI. This CDR3 has 14 residues. Trimming pared 2 bases from V and 0 bases from J, leaving 7 bases between. The CDR3 DNA follows: TGTGCCAGCTCACCAGGGACTGCTAACTATGGCTACACCTTC. Translation: CASSPGTANYGYTF.

V and J are TRBV5-1 and TRBJ2-7, with 10 nucleotides matching TRBD1. V lost 4 bases, J lost 5 bases, and 12 bases stayed unmatched. CDR1 and CDR2 (germline): SGHRS, YFSETQ. CDR3 length equals 16 residues. As DNA, the CDR3 is TGCGCCAGCAGCCCCCTCCCCGGACAGGGGGGCCACGAGCAGTACTTC. Translated: CASSPLPGQGGHEQYF.

The chain recombines TRBV6-5 with TRBJ2-7; 8 nucleotides agree with TRBD1. The CDR3 is made up of 13 amino acids. V lost 6 bases to trimming and J lost 2 bases; unmatched junction nucleotides: 3. Germline V CDR1 and CDR2: MNHEY, SVGAGI. The CDR3 loop reads CASRMGQAYEQYF. The CDR3 nucleotides read TGTGCCAGCAGAATGGGACAGGCCTACGAGCAGTACTTC.

This chain connects TRBV28 to TRBJ2-1; TRBD2 matches at 8 bases. From germline, CDR1 is MDHEN and CDR2 SYDVKM. The CDR3 is 15 amino acids. V lost 7 bases to trimming and J lost 0 bases; unmatched junction nucleotides: 5. CDR3 sequence (DNA): TGTGCCAGCATGGTAGCGGGAAGCTCCTACAATGAGCAGTTCTTC. Residues: CASMVAGSSYNEQFF.

This clone was seen a few times. This chain connects TRBV10-1 to TRBJ1-1; TRBD1 aligns across 7 bases. CDR1 and CDR2 from the germline V gene are WNHNN and SYGVQD (reference sequence). The CDR3 is 14 amino acids. V was pared by 4 bases and J by 4 bases, with 6 bases of the junction left unmatched. The CDR3 coding sequence is TGCGCCAGCAGTGCAAACAGGGGTGGCACTGAAGCTTTCTTT. It specifies CASSANRGGTEAFF.

The CDR3 spells CASSPRGGGAADTQYF. The CDR3 bases are TGTGCCAGCAGCCCCAGGGGCGGGGGGGCTGCAGATACGCAGTATTTT. V and J are TRBV2 and TRBJ2-3; 9 positions match TRBD2. Germline trimming cut 6 bases from V and 4 bases from J; bases unmatched to any gene: 11. The CDR3 contains 16 residues. The V gene's germline CDR1 is SNHLY and CDR2 FYNNEI.

J is TRBJ2-7 and V is TRBV30; 8 bases fit TRBD1. Germline CDR1 and CDR2: GTSNPN and SVGIG (reference sequence). With V trimmed by 1 base and J by 1 base, 12 bases remained unmatched. This CDR3 region has 17 residues. The CDR3 loop is CAWSAWAVTGASYEQYF. In DNA, the CDR3 is TGTGCCTGGAGTGCCTGGGCCGTGACAGGGGCGTCCTACGAGCAGTACTTC.

J is TRBJ1-2 and V is TRBV28, with D perhaps TRBD1 (6 bases). Germline CDR1 reads MDHEN; CDR2 reads SYDVKM. The CDR3 consists of 12 residues. The germline V and J ends were trimmed by 10 bases and 4 bases, with 13 bases remaining between them. The CDR3: CATPGAPYGYTF. The CDR3 DNA reads TGTGCCACCCCAGGGGCCCCCTATGGCTACACCTTC.